Below, 10 T cell receptor beta chains from the same sample are listed, as sequenced in a study of CD8 T cells in ankylosing spondylitis. TCRdb used MiXCR to reprocess the 5' RACE reads, holding one entry per CDR3 protein. The data show around 280,000 distinct CDR3 sequences, around 18% seen once. The sample comprised blood, either unsorted or a sorted T cell fraction (not recorded which). These receptor sequences come from a male donor with ankylosing spondylitis or in good health (not recorded which).

This sequence joins TRBV6-2 or TRBV6-3 and TRBJ1-2, with 8 bases aligning to TRBD1. From germline, CDR1 is MNHEY and CDR2 SVGEGT. The CDR3 runs 13 residues. Losses at the gene ends were 6 bases for V and 8 bases for J; bases not matched to a gene: 8. CDR3 protein: CASRRGQGRGYTF. DNA of the CDR3: TGTGCCAGCAGACGCGGACAGGGCCGGGGCTACACCTTC.

This clonotype has more than one count but fewer than ten. The chain is built from TRBV5-1 and TRBJ2-1; D perhaps matches TRBD1 (6 bases). CDR1 SGHRS and CDR2 YFSETQ come from the germline V gene. There are 15 residues in the CDR3. Trimming removed 4 bases from V and 6 bases from J, with 17 bases in between. The CDR3 DNA reads TGCGCCAGCAGCCCTCAGGGGACCCCAAGCAATGAGCAGTTCTTC. The encoded protein is CASSPQGTPSNEQFF.

This clonotype was counted between two and nine times. The V and J genes are TRBV9 and TRBJ2-5; D is possibly TRBD2 (5 bases). CDR1 and CDR2 from the germline V gene are SGDLS and YYNGEE. The CDR3 is made up of 15 amino acids. The V end lost 3 bases, the J end lost 2 bases, and 14 bases lay between the germline ends. CDR3 region: CASSGDGLYQETQYF. The CDR3 DNA reads as TGTGCCAGCAGCGGGGATGGACTTTATCAAGAGACCCAGTACTTC.

This clonotype was counted between two and nine times. The genes are TRBV5-1 and TRBJ1-6; D is undetermined. This CDR3 is 12 amino acids long. Trimming removed 2 bases at V and 7 bases at J, with 4 bases between. Looked up from germline, CDR1 is SGHRS and CDR2 is YFSETQ. The CDR3 spells CASSFGNSPLHF. The CDR3 nucleotides read TGCGCCAGCAGCTTCGGGAATTCACCCCTCCACTTT.

This clonotype was recorded a few times. The V gene is TRBV4-2, the J gene TRBJ2-4, with unresolved D. Trimming left V 0 bases short and J 0 bases short, with 9 bases between. Looked up from germline, CDR1 is LGHNA and CDR2 is YNFKEQ. CDR3 length equals 16 residues. CDR3 residues: CASSQDPVAAKNIQYF. In nucleotides, the CDR3 is TGTGCCAGCAGCCAAGACCCGGTCGCAGCCAAAAACATTCAGTACTTC.

This clonotype turned up a few times. The chain uses TRBV12-3 or TRBV12-4 and TRBJ1-1, with D maybe TRBD1 (6 bases). The ends were cut back, 6 bases at V and 2 bases at J, with 13 bases in the middle. CDR3 length: 14 amino acids. The CDR3 coding sequence is TGTGCCAGCAGACGGGGGACACTCAACACTGAAGCTTTCTTT. Protein: CASRRGTLNTEAFF.

This clonotype was observed a handful of times. The gene calls are TRBV12-3 or TRBV12-4 and TRBJ2-2; 7 bases are shared with TRBD2. The ends lost 4 bases at V and 2 bases at J; junction bases unmatched: 4. The CDR3 extends over 15 amino acids. The CDR3 DNA reads as TGTGCCAGCAGTTCCGGGGAGGGAAACACCGGGGAGCTGTTTTTT. Its translation: CASSSGEGNTGELFF.

In this sample, this clonotype turned up a few times. This chain uses TRBV9 with TRBJ2-4; 9 nucleotides align to TRBD1. V shed 2 bases and J 6 bases; nucleotides not matched to a gene: 9. CDR1 and CDR2 from the germline V gene are SGDLS and YYNGEE. There are 16 residues in the CDR3. The chain's CDR3 is CASSVRGQGLGNIQYF. CDR3 DNA sequence: TGTGCCAGCAGCGTCCGGGGACAGGGTCTAGGAAACATTCAGTACTTC.

V is TRBV4-2 and J is TRBJ2-4; 13 bases map to TRBD2. Germline values: CDR1 LGHNA, CDR2 YNFKEQ. Trimming cost V 2 bases and J 0 bases; bases outside gene matches: 4. This CDR3 contains 18 residues. CDR3 region: CASSQRTSGGEAKNIQYF. The CDR3, as DNA: TGTGCCAGCAGCCAACGGACTAGCGGGGGCGAAGCCAAAAACATTCAGTACTTC.

The gene calls are TRBV28 and TRBJ2-4; possible D gene TRBD1, 6 bases. Germline V CDR1 and CDR2: MDHEN, SYDVKM. This CDR3 contains 16 residues. V lost 2 bases, J lost 7 bases, and 18 bases lay in between. CDR3 protein: CASSLGPGHQGNIQYF. As DNA, the CDR3 is TGTGCCAGCAGTTTAGGTCCGGGACACCAGGGGAACATTCAGTACTTC.